The 17 T cell receptor beta chains below come from one sample, sequenced in a study of cytomegalovirus exposure and HLA in healthy donors. It was with 60 Vbeta and 13 Jbeta primers that the PCR ran. Clones were read by immunoSEQ multiplex PCR, and TCRdb kept only the in-frame ones, dropping some. The repertoire includes fewer than 200,000 clones, approximately 80% of them detected once, and 4% to 5% sits in the top ten. Sequenced material: PBMCs. All receptors come from a woman aged 18-29 years in good health and CMV-seropositive.

The chain employs TRBV15 and TRBJ2-7, with D possibly being TRBD2 (6 bases). Per germline, CDR1 LNHNV and CDR2 YYDKDF (reference sequence). V was shortened by 1 base and J by 3 bases, with 10 bases between the two germline ends. The CDR3 has 14 amino acids. CDR3 bases: TGTGCCACCAGCAGAGGGGAGGCGGGCTACGAGCAGTACTTC. Amino acids: CATSRGEAGYEQYF.

The J gene is TRBJ2-5, the V gene TRBV25-1; a weak D match, TRBD1 (5 bases). V lost 4 bases and J 1 base, leaving 13 bases between the germline ends. The V gene's germline CDR1 is MGHDK and CDR2 SYGVNS. CDR3 length equals 15 residues. In DNA, the CDR3 is TGTGCCAGCAGTGGACCAGCAGGGCCCCAAGAGACCCAGTACTTC. This encodes CASSGPAGPQETQYF.

V is TRBV7-3 and J is TRBJ2-3, with D unresolved. Between the trimmed V and J ends, which lost 2 bases and 0 bases, there was a span of 9 bases. CDR3 size: 15 residues. CDR1 is SGHTA, CDR2 FQGTGA, per germline. The CDR3 bases are TGTGCCAGCAGCTTACAAGCGTTTAGCACAGATACGCAGTATTTT. It encodes CASSLQAFSTDTQYF.

The chain is built from TRBV7-6 and TRBJ2-1; TRBD2 aligns across 9 bases. The V gene's germline CDR1 is SGHVS and CDR2 FNYEAQ. Trimming at V came to 5 bases and at J to 5 bases, leaving 7 bases not matched to a gene. The CDR3 covers 15 residues. CDR3 DNA sequence: TGTGCCAGCAGCCCATCTAGCGGGGAAGACAATGAGCAGTTCTTC. Residues: CASSPSSGEDNEQFF.

V usage is TRBV7-2 and J usage is TRBJ2-1; D is unclear. Germline V gives CDR1 SGHTA, CDR2 FQGNSA. With 4 bases removed from V and 2 bases from J, the gap between germline ends came to 3 bases. The CDR3 covers 12 residues. The chain's CDR3 is CASSSAYNEQFF. The CDR3 nucleotides read TGTGCCAGCAGCTCCGCCTACAATGAGCAGTTCTTC.

This chain links TRBV6-4 with TRBJ2-5; 8 bases are a match to TRBD2. The CDR3 covers 15 residues. V dropped 3 bases and J dropped 3; count of bases not matched to a gene: 6. The germline V gene has CDR1 MRHNA and CDR2 SNTAGT. As DNA, the CDR3 is TGTGCCAGCAGTGAGTCGGGGGGGCCGGAAGAGACCCAGTACTTC. Encoded protein: CASSESGGPEETQYF.

The chain joins TRBV5-4 to TRBJ2-3; D unresolved. CDR1 and CDR2 from the germline V gene are SGHNT and YYREEE (reference sequence). The ends were cut back, 4 bases at V and 6 bases at J, with 6 bases in the middle. The CDR3 runs 11 residues. DNA of the CDR3: TGTGCCAGCAGCCTCGCGGATACGCAGTATTTT. Translation: CASSLADTQYF.

The chain couples TRBV6-5 to TRBJ1-1; D ambiguous. The V end lost 5 bases, the J end lost 1 base, and 11 bases lay between the germline ends. Germline CDR1 is MNHEY and CDR2 is SVGAGI. The CDR3 sequence is 14 residues long. CDR3 nucleotide sequence: TGTGCCAGCAGTGCAACAACACCGAACACTGAAGCTTTCTTT. Translating it yields CASSATTPNTEAFF.

The CDR3 reads CASTEGGIYEQYF. The CDR3 region has the DNA TGTGCCAGCACCGAGGGAGGCATCTACGAGCAGTACTTC. This chain connects TRBV28 to TRBJ2-7; a possible D gene is TRBD2 (6 bases). There are 13 residues in the CDR3. Germline V gene data show CDR1 as MDHEN and CDR2 as SYDVKM. V lost 7 bases and J 3 bases, leaving 13 bases between the germline ends.

The J gene is TRBJ2-7, the V gene TRBV7-9; TRBD2 aligns across 8 bases. CDR1 and CDR2 from the germline V gene are SEHNR and FQNEAQ (reference sequence). The CDR3 has 14 amino acids. Trimming at V came to 5 bases and at J to 10 bases, leaving 13 bases not matched to a gene. As DNA, the CDR3 is TGTGCCAGCAGCCTTAGCGGGGAACGCCCCCTTCAGTACTTC. This translates into CASSLSGERPLQYF.

This chain connects TRBV19 to TRBJ1-5, with TRBD1 identical over 7 bases. With V trimmed by 6 bases and J by 0 bases, 8 bases remained unmatched. The CDR3 totals 16 residues. Germline-derived CDR1 and CDR2 are LNHDA and SQIVND (reference sequence). CDR3 protein: CASSQGGAYSNQPQHF. The CDR3 bases are TGTGCCAGTAGCCAGGGGGGAGCTTATAGCAATCAGCCCCAGCATTTT.

The chain has TRBV5-1 and TRBJ2-5; 10 bases fit TRBD2. The V gene end was trimmed by 4 bases and the J gene end by 4 bases; junction bases not matched to a gene: 7. Germline V gene data show CDR1 as SGHRS and CDR2 as YFSETQ. This CDR3 contains 15 residues. The CDR3 DNA reads as TGCGCCAGCAGCCTAGAGCGGGGGGGCCGAGAGACCCAGTACTTC. It encodes CASSLERGGRETQYF.

The CDR3 sequence: CASSLVGETQYF. CDR3 nucleotide sequence: TGTGCCAGCAGCTTAGTCGGGGAGACCCAGTACTTC. The chain recombines TRBV13 with TRBJ2-5; no reliable D call. CDR3 length: 12 amino acids. Between the trimmed V and J ends, which lost 1 base and 5 bases, there was a span of 5 bases. The germline CDR1 and CDR2 sequences are PRHDT and FYEKMQ (reference sequence).

The chain joins TRBV7-6 to TRBJ1-3, with D possibly being TRBD1 (6 bases). The germline V gene has CDR1 SGHVS and CDR2 FNYEAQ. There are 16 residues in the CDR3. V shed 8 bases and J shed 3 bases, with 20 bases lying between them. The CDR3 DNA reads TGTGCCAGCTCAATAGGGGGGGCCCAGGTTGGAAACACCATATATTTT. Residues: CASSIGGAQVGNTIYF.

The chain recombines TRBV7-2 with TRBJ1-2, with 7 bases that match TRBD1. The CDR3 sequence is 11 residues long. The J segment lost 6 bases and the V segment lost 11 bases, leaving 6 bases of the junction unmatched. CDR1 SGHTA and CDR2 FQGNSA come from the germline V gene. CDR3 protein: CAPRGTDGYTF. CDR3 DNA: TGTGCCCCTCGCGGGACAGATGGCTACACCTTC. The full variable domain, rest sourced from reference TRBV7-2 and TRBJ1-2, is GAGVSQSPSNKVTEKGKDVELRCDPISGHTALYWYRQSLGQGLEFLIYFQGNSAPDKSGLPSDRFSAERTGGSVSTLTIQRTQQEDSAVYLCAPRGTDGYTFGSGTRLTVV.

V is TRBV28 and J is TRBJ1-4, with D maybe TRBD1 (5 bases). The CDR3 totals 13 residues. Germline CDR1 MDHEN, CDR2 SYDVKM. V was shortened by 6 bases and J by 9 bases, with 14 bases between the two germline ends. DNA of the CDR3: TGTGCCAGCAGCCTGGGGGGGATACAAAAACTGTTTTTT. Its translation: CASSLGGIQKLFF.

The chain employs TRBV7-9 and TRBJ1-5; D unresolved. Trimming removed 4 bases from V and 5 bases from J, with 18 bases in between. Germline CDR1 reads SEHNR; CDR2 reads FQNEAQ (reference sequence). The CDR3 contains 16 residues. The CDR3 DNA follows: TGTGCCAGCAGCTCAGAATATGGTGTCTTATATCAGCCCCAGCATTTT. Its translation: CASSSEYGVLYQPQHF. The whole variable domain, remainder taken from reference TRBV7-9 and TRBJ1-5, is DTGVSQNPRHKITKRGQNVTFRCDPISEHNRLYWYRQTLGQGPEFLTYFQNEAQLEKSRLLSDRFSAERPKGSFSTLEIQRTEQGDSAMYLCASSSEYGVLYQPQHFGDGTRLSIL.